The clone carrying this T cell receptor beta chain showed up many times. This entry belongs to a study of early T cells in non-severe SARS-CoV-2 infection. Across the study: Sequencing of bulk RNA from unsorted whole blood was done, without chain pairing.

From germline, CDR1 is WNHNN and CDR2 SYGVQD (reference sequence). V was clipped by 2 bases and J by 7 bases, with 11 bases between them. This CDR3 has 13 amino acids. Unique molecular identifiers were affixed to single, distinct cDNA molecules. TCRdb redid the calling of the 5' RACE reads with MiXCR, one entry per CDR3 protein. This sample has roughly 40,000 distinct CDR3 sequences, with 6.1% found just once. The sample comprised whole blood. This TCR was sampled from an adult who was a healthcare worker with PCR-confirmed SARS-CoV-2 infection or an uninfected control (not recorded which). V and J are TRBV10-1 and TRBJ2-5; perhaps TRBD2 as D (5 bases). The CDR3: CASSEGPLGTQYF. The CDR3 DNA sequence: TGCGCCAGCAGTGAGGGGCCACTAGGGACCCAGTACTTC.